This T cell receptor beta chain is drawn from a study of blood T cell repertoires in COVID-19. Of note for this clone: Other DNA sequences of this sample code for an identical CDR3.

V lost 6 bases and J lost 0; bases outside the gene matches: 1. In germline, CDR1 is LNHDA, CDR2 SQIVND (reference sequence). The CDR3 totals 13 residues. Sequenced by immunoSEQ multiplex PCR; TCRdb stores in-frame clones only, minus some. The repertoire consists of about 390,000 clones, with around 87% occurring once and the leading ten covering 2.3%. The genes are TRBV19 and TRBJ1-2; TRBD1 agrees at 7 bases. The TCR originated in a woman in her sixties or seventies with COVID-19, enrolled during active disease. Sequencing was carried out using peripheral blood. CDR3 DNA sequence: TGTGCCAGTAGGGGACAGACTAACTATGGCTACACCTTC. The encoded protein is CASRGQTNYGYTF.